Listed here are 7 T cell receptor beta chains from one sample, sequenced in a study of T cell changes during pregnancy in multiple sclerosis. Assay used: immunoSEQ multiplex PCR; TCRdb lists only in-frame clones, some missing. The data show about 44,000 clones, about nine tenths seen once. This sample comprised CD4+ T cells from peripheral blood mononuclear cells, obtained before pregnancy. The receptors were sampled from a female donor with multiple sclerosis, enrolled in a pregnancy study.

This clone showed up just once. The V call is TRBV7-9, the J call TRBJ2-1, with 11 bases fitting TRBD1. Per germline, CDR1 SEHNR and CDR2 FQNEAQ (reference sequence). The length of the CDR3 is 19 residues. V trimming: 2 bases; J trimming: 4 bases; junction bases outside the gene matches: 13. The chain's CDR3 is CASSLPSGTGGVKYNEQFF. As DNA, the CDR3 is TGTGCCAGCAGCTTACCATCCGGGACAGGGGGTGTGAAGTACAATGAGCAGTTCTTC.

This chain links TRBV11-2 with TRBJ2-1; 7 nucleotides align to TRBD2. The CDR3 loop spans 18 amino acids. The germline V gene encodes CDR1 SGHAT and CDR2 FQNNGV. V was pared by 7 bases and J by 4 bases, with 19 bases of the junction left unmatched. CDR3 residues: CASNEGDSGTPGYNEQFF. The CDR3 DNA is TGTGCCAGCAACGAGGGCGACAGCGGGACTCCAGGATACAATGAGCAGTTCTTC.

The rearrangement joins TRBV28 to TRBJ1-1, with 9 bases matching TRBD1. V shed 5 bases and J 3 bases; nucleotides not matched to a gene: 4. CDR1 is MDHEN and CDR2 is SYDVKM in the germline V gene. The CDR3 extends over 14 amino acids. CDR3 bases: TGTGCCAGCAGTCCGACAGGGGGGTACACTGAAGCTTTCTTT. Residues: CASSPTGGYTEAFF.

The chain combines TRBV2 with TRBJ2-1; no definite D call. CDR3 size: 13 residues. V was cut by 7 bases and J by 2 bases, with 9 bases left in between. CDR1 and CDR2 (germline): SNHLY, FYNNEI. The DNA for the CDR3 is TGTGCCAGCAACAGAATAGCCTACAATGAGCAGTTCTTC. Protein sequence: CASNRIAYNEQFF.

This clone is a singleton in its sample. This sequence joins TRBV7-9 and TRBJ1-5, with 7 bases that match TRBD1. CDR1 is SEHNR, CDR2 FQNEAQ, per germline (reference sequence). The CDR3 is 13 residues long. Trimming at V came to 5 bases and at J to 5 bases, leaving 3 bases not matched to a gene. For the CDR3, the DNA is TGTGCCAGCAGCAGGGGGCTGGATCAGCCCCAGCATTTT. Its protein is CASSRGLDQPQHF.

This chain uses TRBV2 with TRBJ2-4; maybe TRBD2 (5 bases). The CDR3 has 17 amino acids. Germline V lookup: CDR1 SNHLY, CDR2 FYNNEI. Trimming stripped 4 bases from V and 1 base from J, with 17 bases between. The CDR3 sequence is CASSALLAPGAKNIQYF. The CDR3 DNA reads TGTGCCAGCAGTGCCCTCTTAGCTCCGGGGGCCAAAAACATTCAGTACTTC.

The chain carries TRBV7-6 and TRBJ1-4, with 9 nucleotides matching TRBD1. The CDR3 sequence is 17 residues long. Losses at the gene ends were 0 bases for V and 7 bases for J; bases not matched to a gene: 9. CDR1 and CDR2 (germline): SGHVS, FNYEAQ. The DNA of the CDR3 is TGTGCCAGCAGCTTAGCGCTTCCCCGGGACAGGGTTGAAAAACTGTTTTTT. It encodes CASSLALPRDRVEKLFF.